Sequencing of this T cell receptor beta chain was carried out in a study of human T cells and chemical hapten exposure. Study-wide context: Upper inner arm skin measuring approximately 2 cm by approximately 2 cm received 2% DPC for sensitization. Patches with 0.01% DPC went on the upper back, and the tests were read at 6 days. Study-level findings and limits: The number of TCRs above 1 in 1000 frequency did not change after DPC sensitization.

TCRdb used MiXCR to reprocess the RACE reads, holding one entry per CDR3 protein. Of roughly 72,000 distinct CDR3 sequences in the sample, 10% to 13% were seen once. Worth noting for this clonotype: Antigen specificity is unknown.

V lost 2 bases and J 6 bases, leaving 9 bases between the germline ends. Looked up from germline, CDR1 is SEHNR and CDR2 is FQNEAQ (reference sequence). This CDR3 is 13 amino acids long. The time point was: patch test 1, 2 weeks after DPC sensitization. Sample treatment: therapeutic diphenylcyclopropenone sensitization with weekly scalp DPC. This receptor was obtained from a woman between 45 and 60 years old with alopecia areata. Some clones in this sample may be carry-over from other donors' samples. The source was whole blood, collected in connection with sensitization to the hapten diphenylcyclopropenone (DPC). The rearrangement uses TRBV7-9 and TRBJ2-3; no firm D call. The CDR3 DNA reads as TGTGCCAGCAGCTTACCCCCCCGGGATACGCAGTATTTT. The encoded protein is CASSLPPRDTQYF.